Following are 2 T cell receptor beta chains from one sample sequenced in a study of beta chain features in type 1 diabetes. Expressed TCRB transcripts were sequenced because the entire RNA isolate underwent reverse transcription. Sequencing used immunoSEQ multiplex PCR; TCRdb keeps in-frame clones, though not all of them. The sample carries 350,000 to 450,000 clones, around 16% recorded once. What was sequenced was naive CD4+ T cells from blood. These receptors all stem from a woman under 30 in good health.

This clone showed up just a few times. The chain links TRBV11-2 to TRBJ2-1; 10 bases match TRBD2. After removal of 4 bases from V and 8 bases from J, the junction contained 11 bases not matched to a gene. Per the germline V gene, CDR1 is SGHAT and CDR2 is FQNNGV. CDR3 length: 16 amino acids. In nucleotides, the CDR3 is TGTGCCAGCAGCTCCCTCAGAGCGGGAGGGCCCCATGAGCAGTTCTTC. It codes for CASSSLRAGGPHEQFF.

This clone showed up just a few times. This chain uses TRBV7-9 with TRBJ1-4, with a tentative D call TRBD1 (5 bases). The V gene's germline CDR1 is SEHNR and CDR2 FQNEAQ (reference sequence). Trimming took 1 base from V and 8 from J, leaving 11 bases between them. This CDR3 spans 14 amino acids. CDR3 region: CASSLVQGLEKLFF. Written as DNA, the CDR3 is TGTGCCAGCAGCTTAGTGCAGGGTTTGGAAAAACTGTTTTTT.